This T cell receptor (beta chain) is from a study of Ad26.COV2.S vaccination and SARS-CoV-2 variants. Treatment reported: over 15 received Ad26.COV2.S at low or high dose, single or two shots; about 5 received placebo; per-sample allocation not given. Sampling happened 63 days after the first vaccine or placebo injection. A Boston donor was an adult aged 18-55 years. Method: immunoSEQ multiplex PCR; TCRdb's copy keeps in-frame clones and lacks some. Of about 320,000 clones listed, just over 85% are singletons. The CDR3 sequence is 12 residues long. V shed 3 bases and J shed 1 base, with 3 bases lying between them. Per the germline V gene, CDR1 is LGHDT and CDR2 is YNNKEL (reference sequence).

V gene TRBV3-1 (or the pseudogene TRBV3-2) combines with J gene TRBJ1-1; D gene uncertain. The starting material was peripheral blood, obtained in a trial of Ad26.COV2.S vaccine versus placebo. This TCR derives from a person aged 18-60 years who received the Ad26.COV2.S COVID-19 vaccine or a placebo. Here the CDR3 DNA reads TGTGCCAGCAGCCAGTGGAACACTGAAGCTTTCTTT. Translated: CASSQWNTEAFF.